This T cell receptor (beta chain) was profiled in a study of T cell changes during pregnancy in multiple sclerosis. Generated by immunoSEQ multiplex PCR, the TCRdb table keeps only in-frame clones and is missing some. The sample holds 45,000 to 55,000 clones; around 93% are singletons and the top ten take approximately 0.15%. The CDR3 totals 13 residues. The V end was cut by 0 bases, the J end by 10 bases, with 13 bases between. CDR1 and CDR2 from the germline V gene are SGHAT and FQNNGV. V gene TRBV11-2 combines with J gene TRBJ2-7; D is ambiguous. This receptor was identified in a female donor in good health, enrolled as a control in a pregnancy study. The sequenced sample was CD4+ T cells from peripheral blood mononuclear cells, obtained after pregnancy. The CDR3 DNA reads TGTGCCAGCAGCTTAGATCGCAGACGGAGACAGTACTTC. It yields the protein CASSLDRRRRQYF.